This T cell receptor beta chain was sequenced during a study of somatic mutations in T cells in chronic GVHD (dated by TCRdb to about 2020). Genomic DNA was isolated and then used for TCRbeta deep sequencing. The immunoSEQ assay, provided as a commercial service, was used for both TCRbeta CDR3 sequencing and the initial data processing. The paper's data handling went like this. Reads were demultiplexed, adapter and primer sequences were trimmed, similar clones were merged through frequency-ratio clustering, and V, D, J genes were annotated using IMGT. This is the immuneACCESS table as TCRdb keeps it, with only in-frame sequences that have V and J called. A part of the clones is gone; compared with another copy, unresolved V genes explain less than half, and the rest is unexplained. Clone size and the V and J calls come from that table; the DNA yielded D and trimming. In this sample the table shows 800 or so clones, 82% of which occur a single time. The top ten clonotypes cover roughly two thirds of the sample.

For sorting, staining was performed with anti-CD3, anti-CD4, anti-CD8 and a Vbeta20 antibody from the IOTest Beta Mark kit on a FACSAria III, and a purity above 98% was achieved. Peripheral blood was collected in sodium heparin tubes, and mononuclear cells were isolated by Ficoll-Paque PLUS density gradient centrifugation. Before TCRbeta deep sequencing, the CD4+ Vbeta20+, CD4+ Vbeta20-, and CD8+ T cell fractions were FACS-sorted. A remark on this clone: Its recognized antigen is unknown. Nothing much larger sits one base from this clone, and base qualities are not available.

The cysteine opens and the phenylalanine closes a CDR3 of 12 amino acids. Just the 36-base CDR3 DNA is kept, in frame starting at base 1. Trimming at the junction amounts to 5 bases on V and 9 bases on J, and the germline ends lie 14 bases apart. The germline V gene (reference sequence) gives CDR1 as GTSNPN and CDR2 as SVGIG. The receptor's source is a male patient aged 50 to 59 with chronic graft-versus-host disease. After a transplant, some T cells may be of graft donor origin. The chain joins TRBV30 to TRBJ2-1, with the D gene uncertain. Sequenced material: Vbeta20-positive CD4+ T cells from blood. What the cell subset or site label conveys for this sample: CD4+ T cells sorted for TCR Vbeta20 (TRBV30-01) positivity by flow cytometry. The CDR3 reads CAWLHSAGEQFF. The base sequence is TGTGCCTGGTTACACTCAGCAGGTGAGCAGTTCTTC.